This T cell receptor (beta chain) was retrieved from a study of blood T cell repertoires in COVID-19 (dated by TCRdb to the early 2020s). With respect to the entire study: The collaborator samples originated in the United States, Italy and Spain and spanned the acute and convalescent phases of COVID-19. Where available, HLA class I and class II types were obtained from metadata supplied by the sample provider rather than from assay-based typing. The material from the prospective study consisted of cDNA or gDNA derived from T cells, B-cell-depleted T cells, or PBMCs. Samples were obtained from the ongoing ImmuneRACE study (first 160 participants) and from about 1,300 subjects provided by 6 global collaborators. Nearly every sample came with metadata listing a de-identified subject ID, COVID-19 status, age in years and sex. The repertoires were released in a freely available public database meant as a resource for research on the immune response to SARS-CoV-2. Subjects who had been exposed to COVID-19, were actively infected with it, or had recovered from it provided the deeply sampled blood TCRbeta repertoires that made up the dataset.

Overall study results and their limits: Clinical and demographic metadata were provided uncurated, with the amount varying by source and participant.

CDR1 MNHEY and CDR2 SVGAGI were looked up in the germline V gene. The CDR3 numbers 14 residues from cysteine through phenylalanine. Kept here is only the CDR3 DNA, which spans 42 bases and is read in frame from base 1. V was cut back by 2 bases and J by 8 bases, leaving a gap of 15 bases between them. The collaborating institutions used their own protocols to collect whole blood in K2EDTA tubes. For TCRbeta analysis, collaborators shipped samples in one of three forms: frozen whole blood, isolated PBMCs, or DNA extracted from either of those sample types. As concerns this clone: Its target antigen remains unknown. Base qualities were left out, and no much larger clone turns up one base away.

TCRbeta CDR3 regions were amplified from genomic DNA using the immunoSEQ Assay, a bias-controlled multiplex PCR. The authors' analysis ran thus. The number of nucleated cells in each sample was estimated by amplification of reference gene primers within the assay. Sequence reads were collapsed and filtered to measure the absolute abundance of every unique TCRbeta CDR3 rearrangement. For each sample, productive Simpson clonality was calculated as the square root of Simpson's diversity index across productive rearrangements. Entries here come from immuneACCESS through TCRdb and include only in-frame sequences with V and J called. Some clones fail to appear in such tables; in the studies checked, an unresolved V gene covers under half of the shortfall, and the cause of the remainder is unknown. The DNA gave D and trimming, while V, J and clone size come from that table. Recorded for this sample are just over 650,000 clones; about 87% of them occurred a single time. Of the sample, roughly 0.25% is held by the ten largest clones.

The receptor comes from a woman aged 18-30 years with acute or convalescent COVID-19. Material: peripheral blood. This receptor chain uses TRBV6-5 and TRBJ1-1; the D gene cannot be named for sure. The CDR3: CASSYASVREEAFF. The DNA sequence is as follows: TGTGCCAGCAGTTACGCATCTGTCCGGGAAGAAGCTTTCTTT.